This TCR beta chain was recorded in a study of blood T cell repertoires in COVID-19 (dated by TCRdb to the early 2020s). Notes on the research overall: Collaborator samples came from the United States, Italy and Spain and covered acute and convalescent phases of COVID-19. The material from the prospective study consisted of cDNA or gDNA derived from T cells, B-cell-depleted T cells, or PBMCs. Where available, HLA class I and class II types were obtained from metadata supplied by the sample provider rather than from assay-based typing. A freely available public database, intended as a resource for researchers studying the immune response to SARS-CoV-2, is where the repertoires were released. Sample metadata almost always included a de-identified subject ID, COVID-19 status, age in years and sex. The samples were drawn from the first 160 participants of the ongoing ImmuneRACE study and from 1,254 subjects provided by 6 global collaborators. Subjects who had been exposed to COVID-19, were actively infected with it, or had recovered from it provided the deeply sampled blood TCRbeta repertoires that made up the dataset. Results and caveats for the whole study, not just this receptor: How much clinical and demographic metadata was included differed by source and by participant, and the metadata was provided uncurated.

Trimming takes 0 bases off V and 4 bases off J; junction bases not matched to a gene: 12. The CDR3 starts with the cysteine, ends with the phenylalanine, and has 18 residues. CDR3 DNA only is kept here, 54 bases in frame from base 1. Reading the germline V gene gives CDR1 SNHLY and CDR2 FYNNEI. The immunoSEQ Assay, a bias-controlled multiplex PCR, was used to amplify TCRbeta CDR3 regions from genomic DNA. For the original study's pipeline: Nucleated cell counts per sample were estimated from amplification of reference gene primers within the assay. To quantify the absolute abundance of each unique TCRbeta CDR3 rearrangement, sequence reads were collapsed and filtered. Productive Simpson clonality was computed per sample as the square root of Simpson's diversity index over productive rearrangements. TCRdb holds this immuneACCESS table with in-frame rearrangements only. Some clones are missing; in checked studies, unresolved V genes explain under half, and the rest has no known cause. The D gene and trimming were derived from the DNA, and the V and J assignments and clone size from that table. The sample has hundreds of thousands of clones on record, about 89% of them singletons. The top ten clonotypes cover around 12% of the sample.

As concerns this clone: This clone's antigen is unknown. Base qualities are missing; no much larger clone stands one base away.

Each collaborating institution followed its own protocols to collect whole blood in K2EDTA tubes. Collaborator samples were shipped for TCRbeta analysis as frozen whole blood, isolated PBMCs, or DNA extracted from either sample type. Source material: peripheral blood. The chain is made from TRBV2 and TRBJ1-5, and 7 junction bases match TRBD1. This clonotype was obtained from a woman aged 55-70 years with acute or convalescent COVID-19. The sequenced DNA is TGTGCCAGCAGTGAAGCTGACCTCGGGACAGATATTAATCAGCCCCAGCATTTT. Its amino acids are CASSEADLGTDINQPQHF.